The rows below give T cell receptor beta chains drawn from one sample of a study of blood T cells in healthy people across ages. TCRdb redid the calling of the 5' RACE reads with MiXCR, one entry per CDR3 protein. The sample carries fewer than 750,000 distinct CDR3 sequences, more than 45% recorded once. Sequences were obtained from blood. These receptors were obtained from a man older than 75 in good health. Each CDR3 is given with its conserved first and last residue. The D gene is left open where the match is weak. A clone size is listed for some rows: how often the clone was seen (once, few, many), or a class if it is expanded.

>TRBD2|TRBV3-1|TRBJ2-3|15|-
CASSPTAGDTDTQYF
TGTGCCAGCAGCCCCACAGCGGGAGACACAGATACGCAGTATTTT
>-|TRBV7-2|TRBJ2-7|14|-
CASSAGDGYYEQYF
TGTGCCAGCAGCGCCGGGGACGGCTACTACGAGCAGTACTTC
>-|TRBV19|TRBJ2-7|12|-
CATSEGPYEQYF
TGTGCCACCTCGGAGGGGCCCTACGAGCAGTACTTC
>-|TRBV6-2/TRBV6-3|TRBJ2-7|15|-
CASSYSELNYYEQYF
TGTGCCAGCAGTTACTCGGAATTAAATTACTACGAGCAGTACTTC
>TRBD1|TRBV5-1|TRBJ2-7|14|many
CASRTGTGSYEQYF
TGCGCCAGCAGGACCGGGACAGGGAGTTACGAGCAGTACTTC
>TRBD1|TRBV5-8|TRBJ1-5|15|-
CASSPGDRVRQPQHF
TGTGCCAGCAGCCCGGGAGACAGGGTTCGTCAGCCCCAGCATTTT
>-|TRBV20-1|TRBJ2-5|13|-
CSARSSSKETQYF
TGCAGTGCCAGATCCAGCTCCAAGGAGACCCAGTACTTC
>TRBD1|TRBV20-1|TRBJ1-6|14|few
CSAPGTGDHSPLHF
TGCAGTGCCCCCGGGACAGGGGACCATTCACCCCTCCACTTT
>-|TRBV5-1|TRBJ2-6|16|-
CASSAMGSSGANVLTF
TGCGCCAGCAGCGCGATGGGAAGCTCTGGGGCCAACGTCCTGACTTTC
>TRBD1|TRBV29-1|TRBJ2-5|13|-
CSVGGTGSETQYF
TGCAGCGTTGGTGGGACAGGGTCAGAGACCCAGTACTTC
>TRBD1|TRBV7-9|TRBJ1-2|16|-
CASSALGTAYNYGYTF
TGTGCCAGCAGCGCCCTCGGGACAGCCTATAACTATGGCTACACCTTC
>-|TRBV7-9|TRBJ2-1|11|-
CASSFNDKQFF
TGTGCCAGCAGCTTCAACGATAAGCAGTTCTTC
>-|TRBV27|TRBJ1-2|15|-
CASRNSGDSNYGYTF
TGTGCCAGCAGGAATTCAGGGGATTCTAACTATGGCTACACCTTC
>-|TRBV7-3|TRBJ2-1|15|-
CASSSRQGGGNEQFF
TGTGCCAGCAGCTCGCGACAGGGCGGGGGCAATGAGCAGTTCTTC
>-|TRBV7-9|TRBJ2-7|16|few
CASSNPVGGVRNEQYF
TGTGCCAGCAGCAACCCGGTAGGGGGAGTGAGAAACGAGCAGTACTTC
>-|TRBV3-1|TRBJ2-3|14|-
CASSQARGGYTQYF
TGTGCCAGCAGCCAAGCACGAGGCGGCTATACGCAGTATTTT
>TRBD1|TRBV20-1|TRBJ2-5|13|-
CSGTGQGAETQYF
TGCAGTGGGACCGGACAGGGGGCAGAGACCCAGTACTTC
>-|TRBV24-1|TRBJ2-7|16|-
CATSDPREGAVDEQYF
TGTGCCACCAGTGACCCCCGTGAGGGAGCAGTCGATGAGCAGTACTTC
>-|TRBV7-9|TRBJ2-1|19|-
CASSLARIAGNLGYNEQFF
TGTGCCAGCAGCTTAGCGCGGATCGCAGGGAACTTGGGATACAATGAGCAGTTCTTC
>TRBD2|TRBV9|TRBJ2-5|16|-
CASSISRAGGQETQYF
TGTGCCAGCAGCATATCTCGAGCGGGGGGCCAAGAGACCCAGTACTTC
>-|TRBV20-1|TRBJ2-1|14|-
CSARPQGGLDEQFF
TGCAGTGCCCGCCCACAGGGAGGGTTGGATGAGCAGTTCTTC
>TRBD1|TRBV7-2|TRBJ2-7|14|-
CASSHGTGGDEQYF
TGTGCCAGCAGCCACGGGACAGGGGGCGACGAGCAGTACTTC
>TRBD2|TRBV20-1|TRBJ2-7|15|few
CSARSPSGRVYEQYF
TGCAGTGCTAGATCTCCTAGCGGGAGAGTGTACGAGCAGTACTTC
>-|TRBV25-1|TRBJ2-3|15|few
CASKGANVRTDTQYF
TGTGCCAGCAAAGGGGCTAACGTGCGGACAGATACGCAGTATTTT
>-|TRBV5-1|TRBJ2-3|13|-
CASAGLGGDTQYF
TGCGCCAGCGCAGGGCTGGGCGGAGATACGCAGTATTTT
>-|TRBV28|TRBJ2-1|12|-
CASSHVHNEQFF
TGTGCCAGCAGCCACGTTCACAATGAGCAGTTCTTC
>-|TRBV6-2/TRBV6-3|TRBJ1-1|18|-
CASSYSSAPIRLLGEAFF
TGTGCCAGCAGTTACTCGAGTGCACCCATCAGGCTCCTAGGTGAAGCTTTCTTT
>-|TRBV25-1|TRBJ2-7|12|-
CASSDLYRPQYF
TGTGCCAGCAGTGACCTTTACAGGCCCCAGTACTTC
>-|TRBV25-1|TRBJ2-2|15|once
CASSEFDGGTGELFF
TGTGCCAGCAGTGAATTCGACGGGGGCACCGGGGAGCTGTTTTTT
>TRBD1|TRBV12-3/TRBV12-4|TRBJ2-3|16|-
CASSSYPGQGTDTQYF
TGTGCCAGCAGTTCCTACCCGGGACAGGGGACAGATACGCAGTATTTT
>-|TRBV20-1|TRBJ2-7|14|-
CSASVEGIGYEQYF
TGCAGTGCTAGTGTAGAGGGTATTGGGTACGAGCAGTACTTC
>TRBD1|TRBV6-6|TRBJ1-5|15|many
CASRSGGLSNQPQHF
TGTGCCAGCAGATCAGGGGGACTTAGCAATCAGCCCCAGCATTTT
>TRBD1|TRBV7-6|TRBJ2-5|14|few
CASSLATGEETQYF
TGTGCCAGCAGCTTAGCCACAGGGGAAGAGACCCAGTACTTC
>-|TRBV7-2|TRBJ1-4|14|-
CASSPTGSHEKLFF
TGTGCCAGCAGCCCTACAGGGTCCCATGAAAAACTGTTTTTT
>TRBD1|TRBV20-1|TRBJ1-6|15|once
CSATRTGWLNSPLHF
TGCAGTGCTACACGGACAGGGTGGCTCAATTCACCCCTCCACTTT
>TRBD2|TRBV20-1|TRBJ2-5|15|-
CSARNSGGAGETQYF
TGCAGTGCTAGAAATAGCGGGGGGGCCGGTGAGACCCAGTACTTC
>TRBD1|TRBV20-1|TRBJ2-1|15|-
CSARVPGTGHNEQFF
TGCAGTGCTAGAGTTCCGGGGACAGGGCACAATGAGCAGTTCTTC
>TRBD1|TRBV7-2|TRBJ1-1|15|-
CASSLWSTGGTEAFF
TGTGCCAGCAGCTTATGGTCGACAGGGGGCACTGAAGCTTTCTTT
>-|TRBV29-1|TRBJ2-1|16|-
CSVESVIVGVHNEQFF
TGCAGCGTTGAATCGGTGATAGTGGGGGTCCACAATGAGCAGTTCTTC
>-|TRBV20-1|TRBJ2-4|13|-
CSLRPGAPDIQYF
TGCAGCCTAAGGCCGGGGGCGCCCGACATTCAGTACTTC
>-|TRBV7-9|TRBJ2-5|14|-
CASNKQGAVETQYF
TGTGCCAGCAACAAACAGGGAGCTGTAGAGACCCAGTACTTC
>-|TRBV6-6|TRBJ1-1|13|few
CASSYSTSVEAFF
TGTGCCAGCAGCTACTCCACGTCTGTCGAAGCTTTCTTT
>-|TRBV6-5|TRBJ2-3|15|many
CASSYLPGSTDTQYF
TGTGCCAGCAGTTACTTACCCGGGTCCACAGATACGCAGTATTTT
>TRBD1|TRBV2|TRBJ2-7|14|-
CASSQDRGMYEQYF
TGTGCCAGCAGCCAGGACAGGGGAATGTACGAGCAGTACTTC
>-|TRBV9|TRBJ2-5|15|-
CASTIGGRGQETQYF
TGTGCCAGCACCATTGGAGGGAGAGGACAAGAGACCCAGTACTTC
>-|TRBV29-1|TRBJ1-2|11|few
CSVDGIAGYTF
TGCAGCGTCGATGGGATTGCTGGCTACACCTTC
>-|TRBV20-1|TRBJ1-2|13|-
CSASPGGGYGYTF
TGCAGTGCTAGTCCTGGGGGGGGCTATGGCTACACCTTC
>-|TRBV29-1|TRBJ2-3|12|-
CGVASGTDTQYF
TGCGGCGTGGCTAGCGGCACAGATACGCAGTATTTT
>TRBD1|TRBV7-2|TRBJ2-7|16|many
CASSLDPRDSSYEQYF
TGTGCCAGCAGCTTAGACCCACGGGACAGCTCCTACGAGCAGTACTTC
>-|TRBV7-2|TRBJ2-5|16|few
CASSLESPSGQETQYF
TGTGCCAGCAGCTTAGAGTCTCCGAGCGGCCAAGAGACCCAGTACTTC
>-|TRBV20-1|TRBJ1-2|9|-
CSVVRGYTF
TGCAGCGTAGTACGAGGCTACACCTTC
>-|TRBV27|TRBJ2-1|17|few
CASSLYPGLPSPYEQFF
TGTGCCAGCAGTTTATACCCAGGACTCCCCAGCCCCTATGAGCAGTTCTTC
>-|TRBV21-1|TRBJ2-3|17|-
CASQDGQGVNSTDTQYF
TGTGCCAGCCAAGACGGACAGGGGGTCAACTCCACAGATACGCAGTATTTT
>-|TRBV6-6|TRBJ1-5|17|-
CASSYSYSRYSNQPQHF
TGTGCCAGCAGTTACTCGTACAGTCGTTATAGCAATCAGCCCCAGCATTTT
>-|TRBV9|TRBJ2-4|14|-
CASSVGWNRREQYF
TGTGCCAGCAGCGTAGGTTGGAATCGTAGGGAGCAGTACTTC
>-|TRBV25-1|TRBJ1-2|12|-
CASSELGNGYTF
TGTGCCAGCAGTGAGTTAGGGAATGGCTACACCTTC